The 8 T cell receptor gamma chains below all came from one sample that was sequenced in a study of γδ T cells in repeated Plasmodium falciparum infection. Bulk repertoires came from Vgamma9/Vdelta2+ or Vdelta2-negative gammadelta T cells flow-sorted from PBMC. TCRdb re-processed the multiplex PCR reads via CATT. The table includes about 14,000 gamma-chain clones, under 2% detected once. The sequencing input was gamma-delta T cells from blood. These receptors came from a pool of human donors (malaria-infected and uninfected, not separated).

The sample holds a few counts of this clone. This DNA's translation and the protein TCRdb lists, from a much larger clone, do not match at residue 5, likely due to a read error; the protein shown is translated from the DNA. CDR3 DNA sequence: TGTGCCTTGTGGGGGGCCCATTATAAGAAACTCTTT. It encodes CALWGAHYKKLF. The genes are TRGV9 and TRGJ1 or TRGJ2. Assignment of the J gene here rests on matching the DNA to germline, because TCRdb gives none. The junction had 6 bases not matched to a gene; V was cut back by 5 bases and J by 5 bases. CDR1 and CDR2 (germline): GITISATS, ISYDGTV (reference sequence). The CDR3 runs 12 residues.

This clone was observed a few times. This likely reflects a read error, since a far larger clone is one base away. Within the sample, other DNA sequences also encode this same CDR3. V and J are TRGV9 and TRGJP. TCRdb records no J gene; here it was assigned by comparing the DNA to germline. V lost 5 bases and J lost 7; bases outside the gene matches: 5. The CDR3 spans 15 residues. Germline CDR1 reads GITISATS; CDR2 reads ISYDGTV (reference sequence). For the CDR3, the DNA is TGTGCCTTGTGGGCAACTGAGTTGGGCAAAAAAATCAAGGTATTT. As protein: CALWATELGKKIKVF.

This clone has at least ten counts. The V gene is TRGV9, the J gene TRGJP. CDR3 size: 17 residues. V was pared by 0 bases and J by 9 bases, with 8 bases of the junction left unmatched. Germline values: CDR1 GITISATS, CDR2 ISYDGTV (reference sequence). The CDR3 protein is CALWEVQGGLGKKIKVF. Written as DNA, the CDR3 is TGTGCCTTGTGGGAGGTGCAGGGAGGGTTGGGCAAAAAAATCAAGGTATTT.

In its sample, this clone was seen many times. In DNA form, the CDR3 reads TGTGCCACCTGGGACAGGCAATCCCCCGGTTGGTTCAAGATATTT. It translates to CATWDRQSPGWFKIF. The chain couples TRGV3 to TRGJP1. The CDR3 runs 15 residues. V trimming: 0 bases; J trimming: 8 bases; junction bases outside the gene matches: 9. Germline-derived CDR1 and CDR2 are VTNTFY and YDVSTARD (reference sequence).

A few counts support this clone. The amino acid sequence in TCRdb belongs to a much larger clone and departs from this DNA's translation at residue 4, likely a sequencing read error; the sequence shown is translated from the DNA. V is TRGV2 and J is TRGJ1 or TRGJ2. The J gene was not available in TCRdb and was assigned here by matching the DNA to germline segments. Germline loops: CDR1 EGSNGY, CDR2 YDSYNSKV. The CDR3 is 13 residues long. This CDR3 reads CATRDGPNYKKLF. CDR3 nucleotide sequence: TGTGCCACCCGGGACGGGCCCAATTATAAGAAACTCTTT.

This clone was picked up many times. This may arise from a read error, as a much more abundant clone is one base away. J is TRGJ1 or TRGJ2 and V is TRGV8. The CDR3 spans 13 residues. Unmatched junction bases numbered 1, after V lost 2 bases and J lost 0 bases. Germline V CDR1 and CDR2: VENAVY, YDSYNSRV. The CDR3 sequence is CATWDKNYYKKLF. The DNA of the CDR3 is TGTGCCACCTGGGATAAGAATTATTATAAGAAACTCTTT.

As for this clone: TCRdb records a much larger clone's protein for this DNA, with a difference at residue 8 that likely arises from a read error; the protein given is the translation of the DNA. The CDR3 reads CATWDPHSNYYKKLF. In nucleotides, the CDR3 is TGTGCCACCTGGGACCCTCATTCAAATTATTATAAGAAACTCTTT. The V gene is TRGV4, the J gene TRGJ1 or TRGJ2. Germline V lookup: CDR1 EGSTGY, CDR2 YDSYTSSV. Trimming at V came to 4 bases and at J to 1 base, leaving 10 bases not matched to a gene. This CDR3 comprises 15 residues.

This clone has at least ten counts. A single base is all that separates this from a far larger clone, so a read error is likely. In the same sample, other DNA sequences code for this CDR3. The CDR3, as DNA: TGTGCCACCTGGGACGGGCATCATAAGAAGCTCTTT. Translating it yields CATWDGHHKKLF. The rearrangement joins TRGV2 to TRGJ1 or TRGJ2. Germline-derived CDR1 and CDR2 are EGSNGY and YDSYNSKV. This CDR3 spans 12 amino acids.